Following are 17 T cell receptor beta chains from one sample sequenced in a study of beta chain features in type 1 diabetes (dated by TCRdb to between 2018 and 2020). What the authors observed across the whole study: A moderate but significant shortening of TCRB CDR3 length was observed in type 1 diabetes patients in all four CD4+ subsets.

The library was built by means of the immunoSEQ multiplex PCR assay. All of the isolated RNA was reverse transcribed with the High Capacity cDNA Reverse Transcription Kit, so expressed TCRB transcripts were sequenced. Sourced from immuneACCESS, this table was stored by TCRdb with only in-frame sequences that have V and J called. A share of the clones is absent; for the studies checked, an unresolved V gene accounts for under half, and the remainder has no known explanation. The sample contains 250,000 to 300,000 clones, roughly 25% of them found a single time. Around 0.011% of the sample comes from the top ten. Their target antigens are unknown. The specimen sequenced was naive CD4+ T cells from blood. The cell subset or site tag for this specimen amounts to: true naive CD4+ T cells. All receptors come from a woman in her 30s with type 1 diabetes.

The rearrangement uses TRBV4-2 and TRBJ2-7; D may be TRBD2 (6 bases). The CDR3 is 14 amino acids. Germline CDR1 reads LGHNA; CDR2 reads YNFKEQ. The V and J ends lost 0 bases and 3 bases respectively, with 9 bases between them. This CDR3 is CASSQDGGGYEQYF. CDR3 DNA sequence: TGTGCCAGCAGCCAAGATGGGGGAGGCTACGAGCAGTACTTC.

A few counts support this clone. This chain joins TRBV6-4 and TRBJ1-2, with 9 nucleotides matching TRBD1. Per the germline V gene, CDR1 is MRHNA and CDR2 is SNTAGT. The length of the CDR3 is 15 residues. V shed 5 bases and J 4 bases; nucleotides not matched to a gene: 8. In nucleotides, the CDR3 is TGTGCCAGCAGTTTATCGACAGGGGGTTTCTATGGCTACACCTTC. Protein product: CASSLSTGGFYGYTF.

The chain uses TRBV18 and TRBJ2-7; D possibly corresponds to TRBD1 (5 bases). This CDR3 has 14 amino acids. V lost 3 bases and J lost 0, with 9 bases in between. CDR1 is KGHSH and CDR2 is LQKENI in the germline V gene. The CDR3 DNA reads as TGTGCCAGCTCACCGGACACCAGCTCCTACGAGCAGTACTTC. Translating it yields CASSPDTSSYEQYF.

This clone was counted once. The chain has TRBV15 and TRBJ1-1; D is unresolved. This CDR3 has 18 residues. Germline CDR1 reads LNHNV; CDR2 reads YYDKDF (reference sequence). V dropped 0 bases and J dropped 2 bases, with 19 bases sitting between them. CDR3 in DNA: TGTGCCACCAGCAGAGATCGTGGAGGGTACGTAACTAACACTGAAGCTTTCTTT. Its protein is CATSRDRGGYVTNTEAFF.

The chain links TRBV18 to TRBJ2-1, with 7 bases lining up with TRBD2. The CDR3 loop spans 15 amino acids. Germline values: CDR1 KGHSH, CDR2 LQKENI. Losses at the gene ends were 2 bases for V and 8 bases for J; bases not matched to a gene: 9. CDR3 sequence: CASSPTGGTLDEQFF. CDR3 sequence (DNA): TGTGCCAGCTCACCAACGGGAGGAACCCTCGATGAGCAGTTCTTC.

V and J are TRBV11-2 and TRBJ2-1; TRBD2 is a possible D gene (6 bases). This CDR3 has 14 residues. Looked up from germline, CDR1 is SGHAT and CDR2 is FQNNGV. V lost 1 base, J lost 7 bases, and 11 bases lay in between. CDR3 nucleotides: TGTGCCAGCAGCTTAGGGACTATGGAGAATGAGCAGTTCTTC. It encodes CASSLGTMENEQFF.

This chain links TRBV7-3 with TRBJ2-3; 11 nucleotides line up with TRBD2. V was pared by 4 bases and J by 6 bases, with 6 bases of the junction left unmatched. From germline, CDR1 is SGHTA and CDR2 FQGTGA. The CDR3 spans 15 residues. CDR3 sequence: CASSSSLAGADTQYF. The CDR3 bases are TGTGCCAGCAGCTCCTCACTAGCGGGAGCGGATACGCAGTATTTT.

This clone occurred a few times. The chain carries TRBV14 and TRBJ2-1; D is uncertain. Germline lookup yields CDR1 SGHDN and CDR2 FVKESK. This CDR3 has 11 amino acids. Trimming cost V 4 bases and J 12 bases, with 10 bases left between them. The CDR3: CASSRQDRQFF. CDR3 nucleotides: TGTGCCAGCAGCCGACAAGATAGGCAGTTCTTC.

V gene TRBV18 combines with J gene TRBJ2-7; a weak D match, TRBD2 (6 bases). Germline values: CDR1 KGHSH, CDR2 LQKENI. V lost 0 bases and J 3 bases, leaving 15 bases between the germline ends. The CDR3 covers 16 residues. The CDR3 spells CASSPPPRGSFYEQYF. The CDR3 nucleotides are TGTGCCAGCTCACCACCTCCGCGGGGCTCCTTCTACGAGCAGTACTTC.

This clone has just a few counts. The CDR3 nucleotides are TGTGCCAGTAGATATTCCCAGGGCCTTGTACCCGGGGAGCTGTTTTTT. It codes for CASRYSQGLVPGELFF. The V call is TRBV19, the J call TRBJ2-2, with D maybe TRBD1 (5 bases). The germline V gene encodes CDR1 LNHDA and CDR2 SQIVND (reference sequence). The CDR3 length is 16 residues. Trimming removed 6 bases from V and 6 bases from J, with 20 bases in between.

The sample holds a few counts of this clone. The gene calls are TRBV5-4 and TRBJ2-5, with 7 nucleotides matching TRBD2. J lost 4 bases, V lost 5 bases, and 11 bases had no gene match. Looked up from germline, CDR1 is SGHNT and CDR2 is YYREEE (reference sequence). This CDR3 is built from 15 residues. The CDR3 DNA sequence: TGTGCCAGCAGTCACAGCGGGATTGGTCGAGAGACCCAGTACTTC. Translated, it gives CASSHSGIGRETQYF. Full variable domain (outside the CDR3, taken from reference TRBV5-4 and TRBJ2-5): ETGVTQSPTHLIKTRGQQVTLRCSSQSGHNTVSWYQQALGQGPQFIFQYYREEENGRGNFPPRFSGLQFPNYSSELNVNALELDDSALYLCASSHSGIGRETQYFGPGTRLLVL.

This clone was observed a handful of times. The chain links TRBV5-1 to TRBJ2-2; 10 nucleotides line up with TRBD2. The CDR3 consists of 16 residues. J was trimmed by 6 bases and V by 0 bases; bases with no gene match: 5. Germline CDR1 is SGHRS and CDR2 is YFSETQ. The CDR3 DNA follows: TGCGCCAGCAGCTTGGCCCTAGCGGGAGTCTCCGGGGAGCTGTTTTTT. Translating gives CASSLALAGVSGELFF.

As regards this clone: The sample contains more than one DNA sequence encoding this CDR3. The chain has TRBV18 and TRBJ2-7; D is possibly TRBD2 (5 bases). V was cut by 0 bases and J by 1 base, with 7 bases left in between. The CDR3 covers 14 residues. The V gene's germline CDR1 is KGHSH and CDR2 LQKENI. CDR3 coding DNA: TGTGCCAGCTCACCACCGACGGGGTCCTACGAGCAGTACTTC. Protein sequence: CASSPPTGSYEQYF.

The chain is built from TRBV7-2 and TRBJ2-3; 8 nucleotides agree with TRBD2. Unmatched junction bases numbered 6, after V lost 2 bases and J lost 5 bases. This CDR3 spans 15 amino acids. Germline loops: CDR1 SGHTA, CDR2 FQGNSA. The chain's CDR3 is CASSLLGAGVDTQYF. The CDR3 DNA sequence: TGTGCCAGCAGCTTACTCGGAGCGGGAGTAGATACGCAGTATTTT.

This chain links TRBV7-9 with TRBJ1-2, with unresolved D. Germline CDR1 SEHNR, CDR2 FQNEAQ (reference sequence). V lost 1 base to trimming and J lost 5 bases, with 5 bases between them. The CDR3 has 12 residues. The CDR3 sequence: CASSLEEYGYTF. CDR3 nucleotides: TGTGCCAGCAGCTTAGAGGAGTATGGCTACACCTTC.

This clone was counted between two and nine times. The chain links TRBV29-1 to TRBJ1-3; D is unclear. The CDR3 spans 13 residues. Germline V gives CDR1 SQVTM, CDR2 ANQGSEA. V was clipped by 3 bases and J by 3 bases, with 9 bases between them. The CDR3 sequence: CSVEAEIGNTIYF. CDR3 DNA sequence: TGCAGCGTTGAGGCAGAAATTGGAAACACCATATATTTT.

This clone was counted only a few times. The rearrangement joins TRBV9 to TRBJ2-1; D call uncertain. The CDR3 has 13 residues. The V end lost 1 base, the J end lost 0 bases, and 2 bases lay between the germline ends. The V gene's germline CDR1 is SGDLS and CDR2 YYNGEE. The DNA for the CDR3 is TGTGCCAGCAGCGTACTCTCCTACAATGAGCAGTTCTTC. Its protein is CASSVLSYNEQFF.